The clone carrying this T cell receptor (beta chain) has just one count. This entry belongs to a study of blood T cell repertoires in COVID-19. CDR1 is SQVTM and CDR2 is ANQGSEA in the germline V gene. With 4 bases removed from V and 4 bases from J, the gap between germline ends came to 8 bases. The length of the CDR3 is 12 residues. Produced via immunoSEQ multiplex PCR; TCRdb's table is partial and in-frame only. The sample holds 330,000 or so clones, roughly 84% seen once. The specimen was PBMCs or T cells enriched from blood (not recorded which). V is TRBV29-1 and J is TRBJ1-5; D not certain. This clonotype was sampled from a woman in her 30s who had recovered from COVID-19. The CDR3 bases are TGCAGCGTTGGTAGCGGGAATCAGCCCCAGCATTTT. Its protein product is CSVGSGNQPQHF.